The rows below give T cell receptor beta chains drawn from one sample of a study of cytomegalovirus exposure and HLA in healthy donors. Generated by immunoSEQ multiplex PCR, the TCRdb table keeps only in-frame clones and is missing some. Of 200,000 to 250,000 clones listed, around 80% are singletons. Sequencing was performed on PBMCs. The source is a boy aged 5-17 years in good health and CMV-seronegative. CDR3s include the opening cysteine and the closing phenylalanine or tryptophan. D genes are given only for firm matches. The size entry is marked missing in some rows and otherwise reads once, few, many or a size class.

d_call j_call v_call clone_size cdr3_nt cdr3_aa
. TRBJ1-2 TRBV13 . TGTGCCAGCAGCCGGGCAGGGGTGGGCTACACCTTC CASSRAGVGYTF
TRBD2 TRBJ2-1 TRBV5-4 once TGTGCCAGCAGCTCGTTAACACGGGGGGAGGATGAGCAGTTCTTC CASSSLTRGEDEQFF
TRBD1 TRBJ1-2 TRBV19 . TGTGCCAGTAGTATTCCCGGACAGGGCCGAAACTATGGCTACACCTTC CASSIPGQGRNYGYTF
. TRBJ2-2 TRBV27 . TGTGCCAGCAGTTCGGGCGGGGAGCTGTTTTTT CASSSGGELFF
. TRBJ1-2 TRBV5-1 . TGCGCCAGCAGCCCTCGGGAGCATGCTAACTATGGCTACACCTTC CASSPREHANYGYTF
. TRBJ2-5 TRBV19 . TGTGCCAGTAGTATCGGGGGGCCTTACCAAGAGACCCAGTACTTC CASSIGGPYQETQYF
. TRBJ2-5 TRBV18 . TGTGCCAGCTCACACCCGGGACTTCAAGAGACCCAGTACTTC CASSHPGLQETQYF
. TRBJ2-3 TRBV11-3 . TGTGCCAGCAGCTTACGGGATACGCAGTATTTT CASSLRDTQYF
. TRBJ2-7 TRBV11-2 . TGTGCCAGCAGCCATGGGAGGGGGATGACAAATTACGAGCAGTACTTC CASSHGRGMTNYEQYF
. TRBJ2-7 TRBV5-4 . TGTGCCAGCAGCTTGGTACAGGGAGACGAGCAGTACTTC CASSLVQGDEQYF
. TRBJ1-2 TRBV5-4 . TGTGCCAGCAGCTTCGGGGGGGGGACTAACTATGGCTACACCTTC CASSFGGGTNYGYTF
TRBD1 TRBJ1-1 TRBV6-5 . TGTGCCAGCAGTCATCGACAGGGGGCCGCTGAAGCTTTCTTT CASSHRQGAAEAFF
. TRBJ1-1 TRBV14 . TGTGCCAGCAGCCAAGACGTAGACAGGAACACTGAAGCTTTCTTT CASSQDVDRNTEAFF
TRBD2 TRBJ2-1 TRBV7-2 once TGTGCCAGCAGCTTAGTCGCTAGCGGGGTCAAAAATGAGCAGTTCTTC CASSLVASGVKNEQFF
. TRBJ1-5 TRBV5-5 . TGTGCCAGCAGCTCGAGCGGGACACCTAGGGAGGCCCAGCATTTT CASSSSGTPREAQHF
. TRBJ1-6 TRBV2 few TGTGCCAGCAGGGGGGGTGAGGGGTCACCCCTCCACTTT CASRGGEGSPLHF
. TRBJ1-1 TRBV7-3 . TGTGCCAGTTGTGAGGGCGGGAACACTGAAGCTTTCTTT CASCEGGNTEAFF
. TRBJ1-1 TRBV6-5 few TGTGCCAGCAGTTCGGGGGGTATCAACACTGAAGCTTTCTTT CASSSGGINTEAFF
. TRBJ1-5 TRBV6-5 . TGTGCCAGCAGTAGGGGCAGCGAGCCCCAGCATTTT CASSRGSEPQHF
. TRBJ1-1 TRBV30 . TGTGCCTGGGCCCCCGAAAATGGAGGGGAATGGAACACTGAAGCTTTCTTT CAWAPENGGEWNTEAFF
. TRBJ2-1 TRBV11-2 . TGTGCCAGCAGCTTAGGGTATGGGTCTAGGCCCTCCTACAATGAGCAGTTCTTC CASSLGYGSRPSYNEQFF
. TRBJ1-5 TRBV10-3 . TGTGCCATCAGTGAGGAGGGGGTTTCCGGAAATCAGCCCCAGCATTTT CAISEEGVSGNQPQHF
TRBD2 TRBJ2-7 TRBV19 . TGTGCCAGACCCACTAGCGGGCTGAGTCGCGAGCAGTACTTC CARPTSGLSREQYF
TRBD1 TRBJ1-2 TRBV7-8 medium-sized TGTGCCAGCAGCTTTACGGGACAGGGGTTTGGCTACACCTTC CASSFTGQGFGYTF
. TRBJ2-1 TRBV5-4 . TGTGCCAGCAGCCCGTCTAGAAACAATGAGCAGTTCTTC CASSPSRNNEQFF
. TRBJ1-2 TRBV2 few TGTGCCAGCAGGCCAGGCAGGTATGGCTACACCTTC CASRPGRYGYTF
. TRBJ1-1 TRBV6-1 . TGTGCCAGCAGTGACGTTTTAAACACTGAAGCTTTCTTT CASSDVLNTEAFF
. TRBJ2-5 TRBV6-1 . TGTGCCAGCAGTTTTACTAGAAGGGAGACCCAGTACTTC CASSFTRRETQYF
. TRBJ2-7 TRBV27 . TGTGCCAGCAGTCTTAGCCCCAGGGGGGCTTCCTACGAGCAGTCCTTC CASSLSPRGASYEQSF
TRBD2 TRBJ2-1 TRBV19 . TGTGCCAGTAGGGGACTAGCGGGACCTCTACGCCGCAATGAGCAGTTCTTC CASRGLAGPLRRNEQFF
TRBD2 TRBJ2-5 TRBV14 . TGTGCCAGCAGCCAACAGCGGGGGGGCAGTCAGACCCAGTACTTC CASSQQRGGSQTQYF
. TRBJ1-2 TRBV9 . TGTGCCAGCAGCGTAGACGGAGCAGTTGGCTACACCTTC CASSVDGAVGYTF
TRBD1 TRBJ1-1 TRBV7-8 few TGTGCCAGCAACCTTGACAGGGACTCGAACACTGAAGCTTTCTTT CASNLDRDSNTEAFF
TRBD1 TRBJ2-2 TRBV4-1 . TGCGCCAGCAGCCGCGCCCCGGGACAGGGGACGAACACCGGGGAGCTGTTTTTT CASSRAPGQGTNTGELFF
. TRBJ2-2 TRBV2 once TGTGCCAGCACCTTCCAGGGACTTACAAACACCGGGGAGCTGTTTTTT CASTFQGLTNTGELFF
. TRBJ1-1 TRBV7-3 . TGTGCCAGCAGCTTAGGGGGGTTCACTGAAGCTTTCTTT CASSLGGFTEAFF
. TRBJ2-7 TRBV6-6 few TGTGCCAGCAGTTACTCCGTGGCTTCCTACGAGCAGTACTTC CASSYSVASYEQYF
. TRBJ2-5 TRBV6-1 . TGTGCCAGCAGTGGGGGGGGCGCGATCTCGGAGCAGTACTTC CASSGGGAISEQYF
. TRBJ2-2 TRBV10-3 once TGTGCCATCAGCGGAGGCAGGGGGGATCCCGGGGAGCTGTTTTTT CAISGGRGDPGELFF
TRBD2 TRBJ2-3 TRBV5-1 . TGCGCCAGCTCCGGACTAGCGGTCTTCCCGGATGATACGCAGTATTTT CASSGLAVFPDDTQYF
TRBD1 TRBJ2-2 TRBV5-1 . TGCGCCAGCAGCACCATTGGGACAGGGAACACCGGGGAGCTGTTTTTT CASSTIGTGNTGELFF
. TRBJ1-2 TRBV5-1 once TGCGCCAGCACCTCCTGGGTGGGCGGCTACACCTTC CASTSWVGGYTF
. TRBJ1-5 TRBV30 . TGTGCCTGGAGTGTTACAGGGTCAAGCAATCAGCCCCAGCATTTT CAWSVTGSSNQPQHF
TRBD1 TRBJ1-2 TRBV7-2 once TGTGCCAGCAGCATAACCGGGACAGGGTACTATGGCTACACCTTC CASSITGTGYYGYTF
TRBD2 TRBJ2-3 TRBV30 . TGTGCCTGGAGCGGGCTAGCGGGAAACACAGATACGCAGTATTTT CAWSGLAGNTDTQYF
. TRBJ2-7 TRBV29-1 few TGCAGCGTTCAGACAAGGTCCCTCTACGAGCAGTACTTC CSVQTRSLYEQYF